The entry below describes one T cell receptor (beta chain). Individual cDNA molecules in this library carried unique molecular identifiers. TCRdb re-analysed the RACE reads in MiXCR, keeping a single row per CDR3 protein. The sample gives some 94,000 distinct CDR3 sequences, around an eighth of which show up once; 2.1% is in the top ten. As for time point: patch test 1, 2 weeks after DPC sensitization. Treatment of the sample: therapeutic diphenylcyclopropenone sensitization with weekly scalp DPC. Trimming pared 2 bases from V and 4 bases from J, leaving 11 bases between. This CDR3 spans 14 amino acids. Germline V gene sequence: CDR1 DFQATT, CDR2 SNEGSKA (reference sequence). This entry belongs to a study of human T cells and chemical hapten exposure. Study at large: There were weekly diphenylcyclopropenone doses to the scalp for patients throughout the roughly 22-week study.

This clonotype originated in a woman aged 40-49 years with alopecia areata. Some clones in this sample may be carry-over from other donors' samples. Source: whole blood, taken in connection with sensitization to the hapten diphenylcyclopropenone (DPC). The chain combines TRBV20-1 with TRBJ2-2, with D maybe TRBD2 (6 bases). Written as DNA, the CDR3 is TGCAGTGCTAGACGGGACTCCTCCACCGGGGAGCTGTTTTTT. Translation gives CSARRDSSTGELFF.